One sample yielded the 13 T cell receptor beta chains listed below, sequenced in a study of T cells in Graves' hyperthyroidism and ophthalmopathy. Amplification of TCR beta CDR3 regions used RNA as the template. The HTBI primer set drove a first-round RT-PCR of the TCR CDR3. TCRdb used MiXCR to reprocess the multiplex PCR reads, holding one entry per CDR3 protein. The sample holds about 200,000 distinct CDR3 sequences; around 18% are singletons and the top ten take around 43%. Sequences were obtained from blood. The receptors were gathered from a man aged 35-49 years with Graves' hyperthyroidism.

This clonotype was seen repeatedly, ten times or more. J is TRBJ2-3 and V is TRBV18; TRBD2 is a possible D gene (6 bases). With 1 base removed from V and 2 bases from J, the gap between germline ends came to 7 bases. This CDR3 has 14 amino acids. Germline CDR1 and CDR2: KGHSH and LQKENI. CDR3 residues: CASSPLADTDTQYF. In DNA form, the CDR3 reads TGTGCCAGCTCACCACTAGCGGACACAGATACGCAGTATTTT.

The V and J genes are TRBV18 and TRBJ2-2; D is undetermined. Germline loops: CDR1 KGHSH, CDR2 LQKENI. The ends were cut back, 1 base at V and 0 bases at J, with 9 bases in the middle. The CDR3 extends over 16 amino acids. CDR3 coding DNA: TGTGCCAGCTCACCACAGGGTCTAGCGAACACCGGGGAGCTGTTTTTT. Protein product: CASSPQGLANTGELFF.

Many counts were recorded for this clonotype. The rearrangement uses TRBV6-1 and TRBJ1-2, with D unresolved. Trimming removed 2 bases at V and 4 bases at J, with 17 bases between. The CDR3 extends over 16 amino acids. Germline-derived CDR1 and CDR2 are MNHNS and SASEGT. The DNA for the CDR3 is TGTGCCAGCAGTGAAACGGGCGCCTTAGTTGGCTATGGCTACACCTTC. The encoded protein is CASSETGALVGYGYTF.

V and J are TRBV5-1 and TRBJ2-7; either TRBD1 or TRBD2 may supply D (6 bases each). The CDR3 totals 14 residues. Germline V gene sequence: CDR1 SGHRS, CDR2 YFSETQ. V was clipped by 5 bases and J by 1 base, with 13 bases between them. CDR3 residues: CASRVRGASYEQYF. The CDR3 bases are TGCGCCAGCAGGGTGAGGGGGGCATCCTACGAGCAGTACTTC. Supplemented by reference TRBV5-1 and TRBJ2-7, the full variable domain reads KAGVTQTPRYLIKTRGQQVTLSCSPISGHRSVSWYQQTPGQGLQFLFEYFSETQRNKGNFPGRFSGRQFSNSRSEMNVSTLELGDSALYLCASRVRGASYEQYFGPGTRLTVT.

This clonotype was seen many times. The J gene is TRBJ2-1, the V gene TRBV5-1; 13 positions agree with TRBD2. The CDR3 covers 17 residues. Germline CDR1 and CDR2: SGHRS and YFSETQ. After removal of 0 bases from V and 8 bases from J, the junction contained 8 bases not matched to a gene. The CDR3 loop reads CASSLDPLAGGVDEQFF. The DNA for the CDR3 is TGCGCCAGCAGCTTGGATCCACTAGCGGGGGGGGTCGATGAGCAGTTCTTC.

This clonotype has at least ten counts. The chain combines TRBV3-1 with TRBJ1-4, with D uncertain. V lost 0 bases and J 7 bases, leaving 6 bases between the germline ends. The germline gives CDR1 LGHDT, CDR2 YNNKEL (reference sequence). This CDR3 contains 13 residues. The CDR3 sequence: CASSQDRGEKLFF. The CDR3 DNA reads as TGTGCCAGCAGCCAAGATAGAGGTGAAAAACTGTTTTTT.

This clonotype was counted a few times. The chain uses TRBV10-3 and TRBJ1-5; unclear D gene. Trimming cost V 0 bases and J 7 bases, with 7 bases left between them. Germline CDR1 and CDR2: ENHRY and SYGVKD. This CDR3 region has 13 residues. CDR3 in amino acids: CAISESLGQPQHF. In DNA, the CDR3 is TGTGCCATCAGTGAGTCATTAGGCCAGCCCCAGCATTTT.

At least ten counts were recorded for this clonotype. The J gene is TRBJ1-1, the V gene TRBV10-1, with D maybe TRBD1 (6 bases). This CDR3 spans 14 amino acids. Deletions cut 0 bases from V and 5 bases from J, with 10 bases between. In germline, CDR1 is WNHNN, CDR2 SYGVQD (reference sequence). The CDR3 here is CASSESGTKTEAFF. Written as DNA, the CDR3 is TGCGCCAGCAGTGAGTCGGGGACAAAAACTGAAGCTTTCTTT.

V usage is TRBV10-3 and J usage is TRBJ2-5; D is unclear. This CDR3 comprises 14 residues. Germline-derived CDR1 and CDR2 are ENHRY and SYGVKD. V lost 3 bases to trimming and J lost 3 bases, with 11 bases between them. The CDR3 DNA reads TGTGCCATCAGTGATGAAACCCTCGAAGAGACCCAGTACTTC. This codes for CAISDETLEETQYF.

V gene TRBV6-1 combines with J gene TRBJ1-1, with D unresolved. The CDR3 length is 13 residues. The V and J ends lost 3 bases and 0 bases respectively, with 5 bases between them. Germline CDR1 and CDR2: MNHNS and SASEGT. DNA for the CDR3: TGTGCCAGCAGTGACAACCTGAACACTGAAGCTTTCTTT. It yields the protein CASSDNLNTEAFF.

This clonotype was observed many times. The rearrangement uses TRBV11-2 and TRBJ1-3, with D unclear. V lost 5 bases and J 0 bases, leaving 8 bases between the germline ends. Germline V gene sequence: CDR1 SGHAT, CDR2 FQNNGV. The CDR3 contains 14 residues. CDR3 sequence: CASSLADSGNTIYF. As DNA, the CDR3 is TGTGCCAGCAGCCTCGCGGACTCTGGAAACACCATATATTTT.

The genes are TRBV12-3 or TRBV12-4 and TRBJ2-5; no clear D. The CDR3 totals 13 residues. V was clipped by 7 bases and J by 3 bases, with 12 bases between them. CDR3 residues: CASNRPLEETQYF. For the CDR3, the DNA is TGTGCCAGCAATCGACCCTTAGAAGAGACCCAGTACTTC.

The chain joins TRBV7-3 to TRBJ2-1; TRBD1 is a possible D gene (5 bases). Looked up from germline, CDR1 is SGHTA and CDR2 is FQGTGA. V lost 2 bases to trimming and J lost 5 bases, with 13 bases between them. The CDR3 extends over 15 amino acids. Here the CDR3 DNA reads TGTGCCAGCAGCTTAGACCCAGCCAGGGACAATGAGCAGTTCTTC. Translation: CASSLDPARDNEQFF.